Below, one T cell receptor (beta chain) is given with its context. Antigen specificity is unknown. This record belongs to a study of T cell repertoires in cytomegalovirus infection. About the study: Evidence of both CMV infection and a matching HLA type came from public TCR beta signatures. Points from the study as a whole: It was HLA-C-restricted CMV-specific TCR beta clonotypes that dominated the response ex vivo. Carriage of CMV together with the relevant HLA was identifiable through cumulative public TCR beta family frequency.

Germline CDR1 DFQATT, CDR2 SNEGSKA (reference sequence). With 6 bases removed from V and 2 bases from J, the gap between germline ends came to 16 bases. The CDR3 covers 14 residues. TCRdb used MiXCR to reprocess the reads, holding one entry per CDR3 protein. Found here are about 490,000 distinct CDR3 sequences, about a quarter of them singletons; the top ten hold around 13%. This clonotype was obtained from a human donor in good health (CMV status not recorded). Some clones in this sample may be carry-over from other donors' samples. V usage is TRBV20-1 and J usage is TRBJ1-2; D is ambiguous. The sequenced sample was PBMCs. The CDR3 bases are TGCAGTGCCCCTGGAGCTACTGGGAACTATGGCTACACCTTC. Protein sequence: CSAPGATGNYGYTF.